Below, 24 T cell receptor beta chains from the same sample are listed, as sequenced in a study of T cell responses to AZD1222 COVID-19 vaccine. Produced via immunoSEQ multiplex PCR; TCRdb's table is partial and in-frame only. Here the sample spans roughly 120,000 clones, approximately 86% being singletons. Here the sequenced sample was peripheral blood, taken on day 0 of AZD1222 vaccination. These receptors all stem from an adult in good health.

The chain employs TRBV6-6 and TRBJ1-2, with TRBD1 as a possible D gene (6 bases). This CDR3 is built from 14 residues. V was cut by 2 bases and J by 4 bases, with 11 bases left in between. Looked up from germline, CDR1 is MNHNY and CDR2 is SVGAGI (reference sequence). The CDR3 coding sequence is TGTGCCAGCAGTTACGAGGGGGGCACCTATGGCTACACCTTC. The encoded protein is CASSYEGGTYGYTF.

The chain recombines TRBV5-8 with TRBJ1-5; D ambiguous. Trimming removed 4 bases at V and 0 bases at J, with 8 bases between. The V gene's germline CDR1 is SGHTS and CDR2 YDEGEE. This CDR3 contains 14 residues. The CDR3 reads CASSVGNSNQPQHF. CDR3 nucleotides: TGTGCCAGCAGCGTAGGGAATAGCAATCAGCCCCAGCATTTT.

The chain recombines TRBV7-2 with TRBJ1-5; D possibly corresponds to TRBD1 (6 bases). V was clipped by 5 bases and J by 2 bases, with 13 bases between them. Germline CDR1 reads SGHTA; CDR2 reads FQGNSA. The CDR3 length is 15 residues. CDR3 DNA sequence: TGTGCCAGCAGCCAGGGACAATGGGGCAATCAGCCCCAGCATTTT. Its protein is CASSQGQWGNQPQHF.

The CDR3 bases are TGTGCCAGTAGTATGGGGCTGGGGGACTCACCCCTCCACTTT. It is translated as CASSMGLGDSPLHF. The chain couples TRBV19 to TRBJ1-6, with a possible D match to TRBD1 (5 bases). With 3 bases removed from V and 10 bases from J, the gap between germline ends came to 13 bases. Germline CDR1 reads LNHDA; CDR2 reads SQIVND (reference sequence). The CDR3 has 14 amino acids.

The chain links TRBV28 to TRBJ2-1; the D is unclear. The germline V and J ends were trimmed by 4 bases and 6 bases, with 22 bases remaining between them. The CDR3 covers 17 residues. CDR1 is MDHEN and CDR2 is SYDVKM in the germline V gene. In DNA form, the CDR3 reads TGTGCCAGCAGTTACCCCTTAGGTTTATCTAAAGGCAATGAGCAGTTCTTC. It translates to CASSYPLGLSKGNEQFF.

This chain uses TRBV27 with TRBJ2-2; 12 positions agree with TRBD1. There are 15 residues in the CDR3. V was clipped by 6 bases and J by 7 bases; unmatched bases: 6. Germline CDR1 MNHEY, CDR2 SMNVEV (reference sequence). The CDR3 loop reads CASRHRDRGRGELFF. CDR3 in DNA: TGTGCCAGCAGACACCGGGACAGGGGGCGCGGGGAGCTGTTTTTT.

This rearrangement joins TRBV10-3 to TRBJ1-3; D possibly corresponds to TRBD1 (5 bases). The CDR3 runs 13 residues. V lost 8 bases to trimming and J lost 0 bases, with 8 bases between them. Germline V gene sequence: CDR1 ENHRY, CDR2 SYGVKD. The CDR3 DNA reads as TGTGCCATCGGGGGTGACTCTGGAAACACCATATATTTT. It is translated as CAIGGDSGNTIYF.

The V and J genes are TRBV27 and TRBJ1-4, with D maybe TRBD1 (6 bases). CDR3 length: 14 amino acids. CDR1 is MNHEY and CDR2 is SMNVEV in the germline V gene (reference sequence). The V gene lost 8 bases and the J gene lost 0 bases, with 10 bases spanning the gap. The CDR3 sequence: CASSPGATNEKLFF. For the CDR3, the DNA is TGTGCCAGCTCTCCAGGGGCAACTAATGAAAAACTGTTTTTT.

This clone was seen more than once but under ten times. The chain combines TRBV28 with TRBJ2-1, with unresolved D. Germline values: CDR1 MDHEN, CDR2 SYDVKM. Between the trimmed V and J ends, which lost 11 bases and 0 bases, there was a span of 14 bases. This CDR3 contains 14 residues. The CDR3 DNA follows: TGTGCCGCCCAGACTCCGAGCTCCTACAATGAGCAGTTCTTC. This sequence encodes CAAQTPSSYNEQFF.

About this clone: Mismatch with germline at one junction end may stem from a read error. The chain combines TRBV25-1 with TRBJ2-3; TRBD1 agrees at 7 bases. Germline CDR1 and CDR2: MGHDK and SYGVNS. The CDR3 runs to 13 residues. The CDR3 loop reads CASNVEGADTQYF. In nucleotides, the CDR3 is TGTGCCAGCAACGTAGAGGGGGCAGATACGCAGTACTTT.

The genes are TRBV27 and TRBJ2-5, with TRBD2 matching over 7 bases. This CDR3 spans 14 amino acids. Germline loops: CDR1 MNHEY, CDR2 SMNVEV (reference sequence). V shed 6 bases and J 0 bases; nucleotides not matched to a gene: 4. The CDR3 DNA reads as TGTGCCAGCAGCCCCGGGACTAACCAAGAGACCCAGTACTTC. As protein: CASSPGTNQETQYF.

This chain connects TRBV6-2 or TRBV6-3 to TRBJ2-7; no clear D. The CDR3 covers 14 residues. CDR1 and CDR2 from the germline V gene are MNHEY and SVGEGT. V was clipped by 4 bases and J by 2 bases, with 12 bases between them. The CDR3 loop reads CASSSKFATYEQYF. CDR3 bases: TGTGCCAGCAGTTCTAAGTTTGCCACCTACGAGCAGTACTTC.

This clone appeared once. The chain has TRBV11-2 and TRBJ2-5; D perhaps matches TRBD2 (5 bases). This CDR3 region has 11 residues. The V gene's germline CDR1 is SGHAT and CDR2 FQNNGV. Trimming pared 8 bases from V and 3 bases from J, leaving 7 bases between. CDR3 loop: CASAGEETQYF. The CDR3 DNA reads TGTGCCAGCGCCGGGGAAGAGACCCAGTACTTC.

CDR3 sequence: CASTALDSTGEQYF. In DNA, the CDR3 is TGTGCCAGTACCGCCTTGGACTCGACGGGGGAGCAGTACTTC. The chain combines TRBV19 with TRBJ2-7, with D possibly matching TRBD2 (5 bases). V was trimmed by 7 bases and J by 7 bases, leaving 20 bases between them. Germline V gives CDR1 LNHDA, CDR2 SQIVND (reference sequence). CDR3 size: 14 residues.

This clone was recorded a few times. The chain carries TRBV6-2 or TRBV6-3 and TRBJ2-7; 8 nucleotides match TRBD2. Unmatched junction bases numbered 3, after V lost 5 bases and J lost 0 bases. The germline CDR1 and CDR2 sequences are MNHEY and SVGEGT. The CDR3 loop spans 14 amino acids. The CDR3 region is CASSTGTSSYEQYF. CDR3 in DNA: TGTGCCAGCAGTACCGGGACTAGCTCCTACGAGCAGTACTTC.

This clone was observed a few times. The chain joins TRBV7-2 to TRBJ1-5; D not certain. The CDR3 has 14 residues. Germline V gene lookup returns CDR1 SGHTA and CDR2 FQGNSA. Trimming removed 0 bases from V and 7 bases from J, with 10 bases in between. The CDR3 DNA follows: TGTGCCAGCAGCTTAGCGTTAGGGTACCAGCCCCAGCATTTT. It specifies CASSLALGYQPQHF.

The chain uses TRBV5-1 and TRBJ2-7, with a weak D call TRBD1 (6 bases). The CDR3 has 15 amino acids. V lost 7 bases to trimming and J lost 3 bases, with 20 bases between them. The germline V gene encodes CDR1 SGHRS and CDR2 YFSETQ. CDR3 DNA: TGCGCCAGCCCCAGGGGCACGGGGTCGTGCTACGAGCAGTACTTC. Translation: CASPRGTGSCYEQYF.

The chain has TRBV27 and TRBJ2-1; D remains ambiguous. Trimming removed 5 bases from V and 2 bases from J, with 16 bases in between. Germline CDR1 MNHEY, CDR2 SMNVEV (reference sequence). The CDR3 is 16 residues long. CDR3 DNA: TGTGCCAGCAGTCCTCGCCCGTACCCACCCTACAATGAGCAGTTCTTC. This encodes CASSPRPYPPYNEQFF.

The V and J genes are TRBV21-1 and TRBJ1-6; the table calls TRBD1, which could not be checked here. TRBV21-1 is marked as a pseudogene. This CDR3 has 13 residues. The CDR3 loop is CASSITGVSPLHF. The CDR3 nucleotides read TGTGCCAGCAGCATCACAGGGGTTTCACCCCTCCACTTT.

The J gene is TRBJ2-3, the V gene TRBV11-2; unclear D gene. The V and J ends lost 5 bases and 8 bases respectively, with 5 bases between them. Looked up from germline, CDR1 is SGHAT and CDR2 is FQNNGV. CDR3 length: 10 amino acids. In nucleotides, the CDR3 is TGTGCCAGCAGCGCCGCTACGCAGTATTTT. Translated, it gives CASSAATQYF.

The chain recombines TRBV7-9 with TRBJ2-1, with D perhaps TRBD1 or TRBD2 (6 bases each). CDR1 is SEHNR and CDR2 is FQNEAQ in the germline V gene (reference sequence). This CDR3 spans 17 amino acids. V lost 5 bases to trimming and J lost 4 bases, with 21 bases between them. The CDR3 region has the DNA TGTGCCAGCAGCCTACTTGCCTTCCGGGGGCGGTACAATGAGCAGTTCTTC. This translates into CASSLLAFRGRYNEQFF.

This clone was counted a single time. The rearrangement uses TRBV18 and TRBJ2-5; TRBD1 or TRBD2 may be the D gene (5 bases each). Per the germline V gene, CDR1 is KGHSH and CDR2 is LQKENI. Trimming left V 3 bases short and J 4 bases short, with 12 bases between. The CDR3 spans 14 residues. The CDR3 loop is CASSPKAGTETQYF. DNA of the CDR3: TGTGCCAGCTCACCCAAGGCAGGGACAGAGACCCAGTACTTC.

There are a few counts of this clone. This CDR3 is CAWSAGRGGDEQFF. The CDR3 DNA is TGTGCCTGGAGTGCGGGGCGGGGAGGGGATGAGCAGTTCTTC. The rearrangement links TRBV30 to TRBJ2-1; TRBD2 agrees at 7 bases. J lost 8 bases, V lost 1 base, and 8 bases had no gene match. CDR3 size: 14 residues. Germline loops: CDR1 GTSNPN, CDR2 SVGIG (reference sequence).

The chain combines TRBV7-2 with TRBJ1-2; D remains unclear. This CDR3 has 17 residues. V dropped 6 bases and J dropped 7 bases, with 27 bases sitting between them. The germline V gene encodes CDR1 SGHTA and CDR2 FQGNSA. CDR3 nucleotide sequence: TGTGCCAGCAGACCTACTGGACCGAGATACGGGGTTCGTGGCTACACCTTC. Translation gives CASRPTGPRYGVRGYTF.